Listed here are 8 T cell receptor beta chains from one sample, sequenced in a study of blood T cell repertoires in COVID-19. Clones were read by immunoSEQ multiplex PCR, and TCRdb kept only the in-frame ones, dropping some. The sample includes 150,000 or so clones, almost 80% of them seen just once. Material for sequencing was PBMCs or T cells enriched from blood (not recorded which). All receptors derive from a woman aged 45-65 years who had recovered from COVID-19.

CDR3 in DNA: TGTGCCAGCAGTTATGGGGGCAGGGGGCACAACGAGCAGTACTTC. It codes for CASSYGGRGHNEQYF. The chain recombines TRBV6-5 with TRBJ2-7, with 8 bases aligning to TRBD1. Germline V gene data show CDR1 as MNHEY and CDR2 as SVGAGI. The CDR3 consists of 15 residues. V was pared by 3 bases and J by 5 bases, with 9 bases of the junction left unmatched.

This chain joins TRBV7-9 and TRBJ2-4, with 8 nucleotides matching TRBD1. The CDR3 runs 16 residues. After removal of 5 bases from V and 1 base from J, the junction contained 7 bases not matched to a gene. Germline V gene data show CDR1 as SEHNR and CDR2 as FQNEAQ (reference sequence). The CDR3 region is CASSPATGAAKNIQYF. The CDR3 coding sequence is TGTGCCAGCAGCCCCGCGACAGGGGCGGCCAAAAACATTCAGTACTTC. Based on the CDR3 plus reference TRBV7-9 and TRBJ2-4, the full variable domain is DTGVSQNPRHKITKRGQNVTFRCDPISEHNRLYWYRQTLGQGPEFLTYFQNEAQLEKSRLLSDRFSAERPKGSFSTLEIQRTEQGDSAMYLCASSPATGAAKNIQYFGAGTRLSVL.

The rearrangement links TRBV5-1 to TRBJ2-2; D not certain. V was cut by 3 bases and J by 5 bases, with 11 bases left in between. Germline-derived CDR1 and CDR2 are SGHRS and YFSETQ. The CDR3 length is 14 residues. This CDR3 is CASSSSPETGELFF. CDR3 sequence (DNA): TGCGCCAGCAGCTCGTCTCCGGAGACCGGGGAGCTGTTTTTT. Variable domain in full (rest from reference TRBV5-1 and TRBJ2-2): KAGVTQTPRYLIKTRGQQVTLSCSPISGHRSVSWYQQTPGQGLQFLFEYFSETQRNKGNFPGRFSGRQFSNSRSEMNVSTLELGDSALYLCASSSSPETGELFFGEGSRLTVL.

CDR3 sequence reads: CASSRTGTMNTEAFF. For the CDR3, the DNA is TGTGCCAGCAGCCGGACAGGGACCATGAACACTGAAGCTTTCTTT. The chain combines TRBV6-6 with TRBJ1-1; 8 nucleotides match TRBD1. This CDR3 is built from 15 residues. Germline lookup yields CDR1 MNHNY and CDR2 SVGAGI (reference sequence). Trimming at V came to 6 bases and at J to 0 bases, leaving 6 bases not matched to a gene.

V is TRBV6-1 and J is TRBJ2-7; 10 bases agree with TRBD2. CDR3 length: 15 residues. V lost 2 bases to trimming and J lost 4 bases; unmatched junction nucleotides: 5. Germline V lookup: CDR1 MNHNS, CDR2 SASEGT. Here the CDR3 reads CASSEMLAGAYEQYF. The DNA of the CDR3 is TGTGCCAGCAGTGAAATGCTAGCGGGAGCTTACGAGCAGTACTTC.

The genes are TRBV5-5 and TRBJ1-2; the D is unclear. V lost 4 bases and J 3 bases, leaving 7 bases between the germline ends. The CDR3 extends over 12 amino acids. CDR1 SGHKS and CDR2 YYEKEE come from the germline V gene (reference sequence). CDR3 region: CASSEEYYGYTF. As DNA, the CDR3 is TGTGCCAGCAGCGAAGAGTACTATGGCTACACCTTC.

The gene calls are TRBV11-3 and TRBJ2-3, with D perhaps TRBD1 (6 bases). The CDR3 has 17 amino acids. The V end lost 1 base, the J end lost 3 bases, and 17 bases lay between the germline ends. CDR1 SGHNT and CDR2 YENEEA come from the germline V gene. The CDR3 reads CASSLGAGGLGTDTQYF. The DNA of the CDR3 is TGTGCCAGCAGCTTAGGAGCTGGGGGCCTAGGAACAGATACGCAGTATTTT.

The genes are TRBV11-1 and TRBJ2-1; 7 bases fit TRBD2. In germline, CDR1 is SGHAT, CDR2 FQDESV (reference sequence). This CDR3 comprises 15 residues. Trimming took 3 bases from V and 10 from J; bases not matched to a gene: 12. Written as DNA, the CDR3 is TGTGCCAGCAGCTTTCTAGCGGAAGTCCACAGAGAGCAGTTCTTC. It yields the protein CASSFLAEVHREQFF.